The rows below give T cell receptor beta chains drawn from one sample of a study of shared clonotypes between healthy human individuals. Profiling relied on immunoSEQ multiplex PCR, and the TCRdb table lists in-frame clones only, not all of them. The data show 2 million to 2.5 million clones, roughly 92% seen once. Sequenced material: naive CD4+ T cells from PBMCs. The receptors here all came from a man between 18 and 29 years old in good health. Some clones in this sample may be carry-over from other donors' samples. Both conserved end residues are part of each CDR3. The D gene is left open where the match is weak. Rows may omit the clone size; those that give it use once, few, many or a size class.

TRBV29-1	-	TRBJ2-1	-	TGCAGCACCAGGGGTCCCCACAATGAGCAGTTCTTC	CSTRGPHNEQFF
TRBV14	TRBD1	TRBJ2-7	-	TGTGCCAGCAGCCTGAACAGGGGCGACGAGCAGTACTTC	CASSLNRGDEQYF
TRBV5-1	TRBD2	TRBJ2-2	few	TGCGCCAGCAGCTTGCGGCTAGCGGGCACCGGGGAGCTGTTTTTT	CASSLRLAGTGELFF
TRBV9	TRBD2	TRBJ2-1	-	TGTGCCAGCAGCCGGGCGGCACCGGGACTAGCGGATAACAATGAGCAGTTCTTC	CASSRAAPGLADNNEQFF
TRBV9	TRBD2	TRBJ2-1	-	TGTGCCAGCAGCGTAGGGGGGACTAGCGGGAACAATGAGCAGTTCTTC	CASSVGGTSGNNEQFF
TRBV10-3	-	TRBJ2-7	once	TGTGCCATCAGTGAGTGGAGGGGGACAGCCACCTACGAGCAGTACTTC	CAISEWRGTATYEQYF
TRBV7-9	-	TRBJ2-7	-	TGTGCCAGCAGCCTGCGGGGGCCGACGGGTTACGAGCAGTACTTC	CASSLRGPTGYEQYF
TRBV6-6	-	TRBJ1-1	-	TGTGCCAGCAGTTGGGGGACGGCGCTTAGAGAAGCTTTCTTT	CASSWGTALREAFF
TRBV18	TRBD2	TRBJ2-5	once	TGTGCCAGCTCACCGACTAGCGGGAGTGAGACCCAGTACTTC	CASSPTSGSETQYF
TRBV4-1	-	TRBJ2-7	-	TGCGCCAGCAGCCAAGATCAGGGGAGGCCCTACGAGCAGTACTTC	CASSQDQGRPYEQYF
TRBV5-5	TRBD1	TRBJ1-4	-	TGTGCCAGCAGCCGACAGGGGCCCGATAATGAAAAACTGTTTTTT	CASSRQGPDNEKLFF
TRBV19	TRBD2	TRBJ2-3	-	TGTGCCAGTAGCCGGACTAGCGGGAGGGCAGATACGCAGTATTTT	CASSRTSGRADTQYF
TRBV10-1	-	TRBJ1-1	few	TGCGCCAGCAGTCGCACAGGGTATCCTGAAGCTTTCTTT	CASSRTGYPEAFF
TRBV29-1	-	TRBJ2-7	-	TGCAGCGCCCGGGGGCCAGCAGCCTACGAGCAGTACTTC	CSARGPAAYEQYF
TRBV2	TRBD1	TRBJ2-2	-	TGTGCCAGTCGGACAGGGGCCGGGGAGCTGTTTTTT	CASRTGAGELFF
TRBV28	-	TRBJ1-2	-	TGTGCCAGCAGTTTAAGCGGGAGCTACTATGGCTACACCTTC	CASSLSGSYYGYTF
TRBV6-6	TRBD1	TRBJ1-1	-	TGTGCCAGCAGTTACATTAGGGGGCTCGGCACTGAAGCTTTCTTT	CASSYIRGLGTEAFF
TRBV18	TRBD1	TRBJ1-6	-	TGTGCCAGCTCACTACAGGGGGTGTTGGAGTCACCCCTCCACTTT	CASSLQGVLESPLHF
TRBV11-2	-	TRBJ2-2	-	TGTGCCAGCAGCTTAAGAATTTTGCTAGCGAACACCGGGGAGCTGTTTTTT	CASSLRILLANTGELFF
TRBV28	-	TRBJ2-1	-	TGTGCCAGCAGTTTACCCGGAGGGCCTAGCTACAATGAGCAGTTCTTC	CASSLPGGPSYNEQFF
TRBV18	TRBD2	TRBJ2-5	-	TGTGCCAGCTCACCGCCGGGACTAGGGGAGACCCAGTACTTC	CASSPPGLGETQYF
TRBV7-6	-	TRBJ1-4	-	TGTGCCAGCAGCCCCCGGGGAGGGAAAGACGAAAAACTGTTTTTT	CASSPRGGKDEKLFF
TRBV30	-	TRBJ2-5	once	TGTGCCTGGAGCCGGGTGGGGTTTTTGCAAGAGACCCAGTACTTC	CAWSRVGFLQETQYF
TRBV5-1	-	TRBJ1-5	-	TGCGCCAGCAGCTTGGGAGGGGGGGCGGTTCAGCCCCAGCATTTT	CASSLGGGAVQPQHF
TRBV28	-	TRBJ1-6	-	TGTGCCAGCAGCCACAGGTCCTCGGGGTATAATTCACCCCTCCACTTT	CASSHRSSGYNSPLHF
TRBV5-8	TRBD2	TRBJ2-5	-	TGTGCCAGCAGCTTGAGCGCGGGGGGCGAGACCCAGTACTTC	CASSLSAGGETQYF
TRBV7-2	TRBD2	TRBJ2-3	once	TGTGCCAGCAGCTTAGACCCAGCGGGGGGCACAGATACGCAGTATTTT	CASSLDPAGGTDTQYF
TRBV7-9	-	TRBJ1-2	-	TGTGCCAGCAGCTTGGGGGTCGGCTATGGCTACACCTTC	CASSLGVGYGYTF
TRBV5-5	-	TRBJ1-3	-	TGTGCCAGCAGCTCAGGGGCGGGCGGAAACACCATATATTTT	CASSSGAGGNTIYF
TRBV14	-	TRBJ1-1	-	TGTGCCAGCAGCCTAGACCGTAACACTGAAGCTTTCTTT	CASSLDRNTEAFF
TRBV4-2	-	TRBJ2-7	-	TGTGCCAGCAGCCAGATCGGATCCTACGAGCAGTACTTC	CASSQIGSYEQYF
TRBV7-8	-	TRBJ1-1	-	TGTGCCAGCAGCGCCTGGGGCAGAAACTCTGAAGCTTTCTTT	CASSAWGRNSEAFF
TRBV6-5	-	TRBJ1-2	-	TGTGCCAGCGGACCGAGGGACTATGGCTACACCTTC	CASGPRDYGYTF
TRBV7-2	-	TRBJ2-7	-	TGTGCCAGCAGCCCCACTCCGGGACTCCTCTTTTACGAGCAGTACTTC	CASSPTPGLLFYEQYF
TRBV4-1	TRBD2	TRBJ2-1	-	TGCGCCAGCAGCCAACCCCTAGCGGGAGGGGACAATGAGCAGTTCTTC	CASSQPLAGGDNEQFF
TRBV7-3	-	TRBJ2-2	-	TGTGCCAGCAGCTTAGAGACAGCCGGGGAGCTGTTTTTT	CASSLETAGELFF
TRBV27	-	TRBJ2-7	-	TGTGCCAGCAGTCCGCGGGCCTCCCCCCCTTACGAGCAGTACTTC	CASSPRASPPYEQYF
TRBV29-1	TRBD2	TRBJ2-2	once	TGCAGCGCCTTTTTCCGGCCGGGGGGGAACACCGGGGAGCTGTTTTTT	CSAFFRPGGNTGELFF
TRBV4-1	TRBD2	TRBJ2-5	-	TGCGCCAGCAGCCAAGACCCACGAGCGGGGGAGACCCAGTACTTC	CASSQDPRAGETQYF
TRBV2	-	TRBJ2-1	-	TGTGCCAGCAGTGTCGAGTGGCGCAATGAGCAGTTCTTC	CASSVEWRNEQFF
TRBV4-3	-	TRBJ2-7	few	TGCGCCAGCAGCCAAGATGGACCGGCCTCCTACGAGCAGTACTTC	CASSQDGPASYEQYF
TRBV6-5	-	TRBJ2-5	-	TGTGCCAGCAGTTACTCGTCGGGGGTGCAAGAGACCCAGTACTTC	CASSYSSGVQETQYF
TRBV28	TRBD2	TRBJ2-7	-	TGTGCCAGCAGTCCCCTAGCGGGAGTATTATCTGAGAAGTCCTACGAGCAGTACTTC	CASSPLAGVLSEKSYEQYF
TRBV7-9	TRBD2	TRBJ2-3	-	TGTGCCAGCAGCTTAGCGCAAGCGGGAGGATTGTCGGATACGCAGTATTTT	CASSLAQAGGLSDTQYF
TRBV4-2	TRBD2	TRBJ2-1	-	TGTGCCAGCAGCCAGACGGGGGGGTCAGCCCTCCTCTTCTTC	CASSQTGGSALLFF
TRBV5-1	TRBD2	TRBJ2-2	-	TGCGCCAGCAGCCCAGGGACTAGCGGGAGGGTCGGTAACAGGGAGCTGTTTTTT	CASSPGTSGRVGNRELFF
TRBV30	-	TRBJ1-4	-	TGTGCCTGCCCCCAGGGGCCGCGGTGGGAAAAACTGTTTTTT	CACPQGPRWEKLFF
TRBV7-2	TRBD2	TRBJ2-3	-	TGTGCCAGCAGCACTACTAGCGGCACAGATACGCAGTATTTT	CASSTTSGTDTQYF
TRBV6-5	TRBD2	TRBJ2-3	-	TGTGCCAGCAGTTTAGCGGGAGTCCGGGGCACAGATACGCAGTATTTT	CASSLAGVRGTDTQYF
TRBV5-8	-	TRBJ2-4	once	TGTGCCAGCCTTGGACCGAACAAAAACATTCAGTACTTC	CASLGPNKNIQYF
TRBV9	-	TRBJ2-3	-	TGTGCCAGCAGCGTAGAAGGCAGCTCTCATACGCAGTATTTT	CASSVEGSSHTQYF
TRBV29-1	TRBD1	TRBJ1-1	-	TGCAGCGCGCCGGGACAGTGGAACACTGAAGCTTTCTTT	CSAPGQWNTEAFF
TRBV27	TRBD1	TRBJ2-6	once	TGTGCCCCCAGGGGGCGTGGGGCCAACGTCCTGACTTTC	CAPRGRGANVLTF